The present T cell receptor beta chain was sequenced within a study of T cell responses to AZD1222 COVID-19 vaccine. Study information: Pooled samples include second doses given at about 4 or 12 weeks. Study-wide results and caveats: Clonal diversity was possibly underestimated; the donors were predominantly white British and more often female. Just a handful of people given AZD1222 tested seropositive at baseline. Across the whole spike, CD4 TCRs peaked at regions 160-218 and 743-854.

The data were produced by immunoSEQ multiplex PCR, yet TCRdb's version contains in-frame clones alone and is incomplete. In the table there are tens of thousands of clones, about 90% of which are singletons. Points on this clone: The antigen is not known.

With V trimmed by 4 bases and J by 2 bases, 5 bases remained unmatched. Germline loops: CDR1 LGHDT, CDR2 YNNKEL (reference sequence). The CDR3 extends over 16 amino acids. This sequence was found in an adult in good health. This chain links TRBV3-1 (or the pseudogene TRBV3-2) with TRBJ2-6; 7 bases fit TRBD1. The material sequenced was peripheral blood, taken on day 0 of AZD1222 vaccination. CDR3 nucleotide sequence: TGTGCCAGCAGCCGACATGACAGGGCTGGGGCCAACGTCCTGACTTTC. Its protein is CASSRHDRAGANVLTF.